The clone carrying this TCR beta chain was found a few times. This record comes from a study of beta chain features in type 1 diabetes. CDR3 length: 16 amino acids. J lost 4 bases, V lost 1 base, and 8 bases had no gene match. Germline assignment: CDR1 SGDLS and CDR2 YYNGEE. The authors reverse transcribed all of the isolated RNA, so sequencing captured expressed TCRB transcripts. Data came from immunoSEQ multiplex PCR; TCRdb stores just in-frame clones and leaves some out. In the table there are hundreds of thousands of clones, about 16% of which are singletons. V is TRBV9 and J is TRBJ2-5; TRBD1 agrees at 9 bases. This TCR was recovered from a man aged 18-30 years in good health. Sequencing was performed on naive CD4+ T cells from blood. This chain's CDR3 is CASSVKGGQGGETQYF. The DNA of the CDR3 is TGTGCCAGCAGCGTAAAGGGGGGACAGGGAGGAGAGACCCAGTACTTC.